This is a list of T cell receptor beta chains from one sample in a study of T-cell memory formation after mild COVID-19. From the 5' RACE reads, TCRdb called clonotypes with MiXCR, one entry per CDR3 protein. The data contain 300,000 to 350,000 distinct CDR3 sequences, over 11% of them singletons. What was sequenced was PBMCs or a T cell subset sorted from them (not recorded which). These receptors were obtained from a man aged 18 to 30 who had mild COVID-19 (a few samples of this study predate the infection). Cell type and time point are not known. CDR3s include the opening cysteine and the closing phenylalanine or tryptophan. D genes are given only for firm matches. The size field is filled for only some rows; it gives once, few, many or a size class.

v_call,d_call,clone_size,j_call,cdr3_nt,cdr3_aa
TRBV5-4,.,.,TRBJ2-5,TGTGCCAGCAGCTGGGCGCAAGAGACCCAGTACTTC,CASSWAQETQYF
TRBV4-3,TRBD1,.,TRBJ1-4,TGCGCCAGCAGCCAAGATATGGGACAGCTGAGAGAAAAACTGTTTTTT,CASSQDMGQLREKLFF
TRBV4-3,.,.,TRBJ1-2,TGCGCCAGCAGCCAAGATCGTGGGACACCCTATGGCTACACCTTC,CASSQDRGTPYGYTF
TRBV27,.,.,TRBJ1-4,TGTGCCAGCAGTGCTAGGACGGTTAATGAAAAACTGTTTTTT,CASSARTVNEKLFF
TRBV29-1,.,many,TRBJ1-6,TGCAGCGTTGGTGCCAGCTCCGATTCACCCCTCCACTTT,CSVGASSDSPLHF
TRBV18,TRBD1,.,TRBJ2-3,TGTGCCAGCTCACCCTTTCGAGGACAGGGGGTTACAGATACGCAGTATTTT,CASSPFRGQGVTDTQYF
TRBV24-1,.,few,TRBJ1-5,TGTGCCACCAGTGATTCGGGCTGGGGAGCCCAGCATTTT,CATSDSGWGAQHF
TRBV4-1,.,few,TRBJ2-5,TGCGCCAGCAGCCAAGCTCCGGGGGAGGAGACCCAGTACTTC,CASSQAPGEETQYF
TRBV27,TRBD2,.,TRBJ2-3,TGTGCCAGCAGTTTAGGTAGCGGGGGAAGTACGCAGTATTTT,CASSLGSGGSTQYF
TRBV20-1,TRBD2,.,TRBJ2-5,TGCAGTGCAAGGAATCCTAGCGGGGGGGAGACCCAGTACTTC,CSARNPSGGETQYF
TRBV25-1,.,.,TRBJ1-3,TGTGCCAGCAGTGCACGAAACACCATATATTTT,CASSARNTIYF
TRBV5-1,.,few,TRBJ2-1,TGCGCCAGCAGCTTAAGACTAGTTGGAAATAATGAGCAGTTCTTC,CASSLRLVGNNEQFF
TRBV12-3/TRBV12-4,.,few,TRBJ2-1,TGTGCCAGCTTTCCCTACAATGAGCAGTTCTTC,CASFPYNEQFF
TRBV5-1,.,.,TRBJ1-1,TGCGCCAGCAGCTGGGACGGACGCGGTTACACTGAAGCTTTATTT,CASSWDGRGYTEALF
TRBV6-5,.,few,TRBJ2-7,TGTGCCAGCAGTCCTCTCCGGGACTCCTTACCCGAGCAGTACTTC,CASSPLRDSLPEQYF